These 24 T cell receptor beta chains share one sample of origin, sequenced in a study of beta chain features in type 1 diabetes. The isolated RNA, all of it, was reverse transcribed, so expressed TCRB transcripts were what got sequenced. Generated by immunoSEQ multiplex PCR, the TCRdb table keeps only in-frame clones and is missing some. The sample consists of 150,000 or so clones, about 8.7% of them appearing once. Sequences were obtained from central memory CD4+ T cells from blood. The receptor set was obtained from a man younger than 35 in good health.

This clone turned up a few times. The DNA of the CDR3 is TGTGCAACCTCCCGACAGGGGCCCTATGGCTACACCTTC. Translation: CATSRQGPYGYTF. This chain links TRBV7-2 with TRBJ1-2; 8 nucleotides agree with TRBD1. Per the germline V gene, CDR1 is SGHTA and CDR2 is FQGNSA. The CDR3 has 13 residues.

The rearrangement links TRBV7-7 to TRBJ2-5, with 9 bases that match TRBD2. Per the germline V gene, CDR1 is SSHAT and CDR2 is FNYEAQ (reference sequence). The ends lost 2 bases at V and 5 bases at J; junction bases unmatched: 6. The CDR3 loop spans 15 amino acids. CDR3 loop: CASSLRGGGAETQYF. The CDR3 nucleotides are TGTGCCAGCAGCTTACGTGGCGGGGGGGCGGAGACCCAGTACTTC.

CDR3 sequence: CASSPHNTDTQYF. CDR3 nucleotide sequence: TGTGCCAGCAGTCCCCACAACACAGATACGCAGTATTTT. V is TRBV6-5 and J is TRBJ2-3, with D unresolved. The CDR3 runs to 13 residues. V gave up 5 bases and J gave up 2 bases, with 8 bases separating them. Germline V gene lookup returns CDR1 MNHEY and CDR2 SVGAGI.

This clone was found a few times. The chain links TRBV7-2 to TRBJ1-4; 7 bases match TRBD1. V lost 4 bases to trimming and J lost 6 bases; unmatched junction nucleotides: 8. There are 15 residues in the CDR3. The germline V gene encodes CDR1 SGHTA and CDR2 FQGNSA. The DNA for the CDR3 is TGTGCCAGCAGCTCAGCGACGACAGGGCATGAAAAACTGTTTTTT. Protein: CASSSATTGHEKLFF. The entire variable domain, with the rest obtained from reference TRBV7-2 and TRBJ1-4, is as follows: GAGVSQSPSNKVTEKGKDVELRCDPISGHTALYWYRQSLGQGLEFLIYFQGNSAPDKSGLPSDRFSAERTGGSVSTLTIQRTQQEDSAVYLCASSSATTGHEKLFFGSGTQLSVL.

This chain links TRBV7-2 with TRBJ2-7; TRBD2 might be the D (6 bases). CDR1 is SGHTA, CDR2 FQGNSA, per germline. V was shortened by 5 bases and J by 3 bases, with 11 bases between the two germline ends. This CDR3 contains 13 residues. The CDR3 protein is CASSPTRFYEQYF. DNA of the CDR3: TGTGCCAGCAGCCCGACTAGATTCTACGAGCAGTACTTC.

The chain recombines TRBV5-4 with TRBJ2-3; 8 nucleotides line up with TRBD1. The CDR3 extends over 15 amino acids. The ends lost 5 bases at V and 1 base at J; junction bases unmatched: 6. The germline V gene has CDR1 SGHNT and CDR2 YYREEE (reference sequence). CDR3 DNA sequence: TGTGCCAGCAGTCCGACAGGGGACGGCACAGATACGCAGTATTTT. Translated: CASSPTGDGTDTQYF.

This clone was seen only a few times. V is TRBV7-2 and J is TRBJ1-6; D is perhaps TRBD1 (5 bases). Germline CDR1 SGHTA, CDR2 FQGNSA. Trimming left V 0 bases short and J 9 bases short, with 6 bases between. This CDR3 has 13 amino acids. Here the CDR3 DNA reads TGTGCCAGCAGCTTAGCGCAGGGTTCACCCCTCCACTTT. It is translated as CASSLAQGSPLHF.

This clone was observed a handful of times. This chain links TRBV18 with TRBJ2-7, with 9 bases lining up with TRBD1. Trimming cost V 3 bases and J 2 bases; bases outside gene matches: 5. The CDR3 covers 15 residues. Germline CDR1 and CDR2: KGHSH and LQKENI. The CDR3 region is CASSPTWDRAYEQYF. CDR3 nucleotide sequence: TGTGCCAGCTCACCGACCTGGGACAGGGCCTACGAGCAGTACTTC.

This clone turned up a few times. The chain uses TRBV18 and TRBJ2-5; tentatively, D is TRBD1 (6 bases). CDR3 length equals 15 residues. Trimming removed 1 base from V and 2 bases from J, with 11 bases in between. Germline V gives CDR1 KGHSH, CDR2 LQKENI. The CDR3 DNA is TGTGCCAGCTCACCACAACAGGGCAATCAAGAGACCCAGTACTTC. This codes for CASSPQQGNQETQYF.

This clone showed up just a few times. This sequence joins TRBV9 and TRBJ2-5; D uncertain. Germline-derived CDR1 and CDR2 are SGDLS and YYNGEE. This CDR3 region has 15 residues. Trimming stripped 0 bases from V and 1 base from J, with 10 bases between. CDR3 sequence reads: CASSVASQFQETQYF. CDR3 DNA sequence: TGTGCCAGCAGCGTAGCTTCACAGTTCCAAGAGACCCAGTACTTC.

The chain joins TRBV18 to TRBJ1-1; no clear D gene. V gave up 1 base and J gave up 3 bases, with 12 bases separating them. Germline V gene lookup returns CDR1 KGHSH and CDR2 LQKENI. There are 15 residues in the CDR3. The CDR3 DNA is TGTGCCAGCTCACCACGCGGGCCTGGGGACACTGAAGCTTTCTTT. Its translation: CASSPRGPGDTEAFF.

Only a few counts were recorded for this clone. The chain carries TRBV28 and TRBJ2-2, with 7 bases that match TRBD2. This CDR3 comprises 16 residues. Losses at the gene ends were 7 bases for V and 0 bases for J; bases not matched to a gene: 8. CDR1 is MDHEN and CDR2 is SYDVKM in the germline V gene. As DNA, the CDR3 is TGTGCCAGCATCGAGCCGGGGGGATCGAACACCGGGGAGCTGTTTTTT. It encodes CASIEPGGSNTGELFF. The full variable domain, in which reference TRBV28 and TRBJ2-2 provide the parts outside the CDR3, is DVKVTQSSRYLVKRTGEKVFLECVQDMDHENMFWYRQDPGLGLRLIYFSYDVKMKEKGDIPEGYSVSREKKERFSLILESASTNQTSMYLCASIEPGGSNTGELFFGEGSRLTVL.

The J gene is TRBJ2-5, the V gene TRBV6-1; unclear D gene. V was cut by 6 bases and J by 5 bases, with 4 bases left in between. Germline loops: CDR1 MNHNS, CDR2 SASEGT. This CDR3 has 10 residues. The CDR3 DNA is TGTGCCAGCAGCGGGGAGACCCAGTACTTC. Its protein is CASSGETQYF.

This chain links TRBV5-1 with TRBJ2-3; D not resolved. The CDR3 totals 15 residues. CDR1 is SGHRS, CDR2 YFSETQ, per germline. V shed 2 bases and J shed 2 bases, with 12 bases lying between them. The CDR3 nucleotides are TGCGCCAGCAGCTTAACATCTTACCTCACAGATACGCAGTATTTT. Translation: CASSLTSYLTDTQYF.

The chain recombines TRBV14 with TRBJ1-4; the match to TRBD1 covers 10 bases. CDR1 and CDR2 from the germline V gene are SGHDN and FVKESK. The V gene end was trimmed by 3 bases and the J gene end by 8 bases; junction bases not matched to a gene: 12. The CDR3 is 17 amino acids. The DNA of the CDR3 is TGTGCCAGCAGCCAGACAGGGGGCGCACAGTTTTTCGAAAAACTGTTTTTT. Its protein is CASSQTGGAQFFEKLFF. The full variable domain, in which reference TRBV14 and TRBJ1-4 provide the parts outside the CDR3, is EAGVTQFPSHSVIEKGQTVTLRCDPISGHDNLYWYRRVMGKEIKFLLHFVKESKQDESGMPNNRFLAERTGGTYSTLKVQPAELEDSGVYFCASSQTGGAQFFEKLFFGSGTQLSVL.

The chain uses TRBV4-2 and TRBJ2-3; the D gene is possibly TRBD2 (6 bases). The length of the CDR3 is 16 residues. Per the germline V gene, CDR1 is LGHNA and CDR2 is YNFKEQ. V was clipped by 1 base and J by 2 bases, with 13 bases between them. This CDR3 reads CASSQGLGGATDTQYF. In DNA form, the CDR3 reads TGTGCCAGCAGCCAAGGCCTGGGGGGAGCCACAGATACGCAGTATTTT.

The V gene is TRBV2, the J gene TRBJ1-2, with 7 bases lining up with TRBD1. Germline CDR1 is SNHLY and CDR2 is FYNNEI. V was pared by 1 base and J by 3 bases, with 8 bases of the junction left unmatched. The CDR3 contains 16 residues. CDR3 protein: CASSEVPGRGYYGYTF. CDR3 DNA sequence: TGTGCCAGCAGTGAAGTGCCAGGCAGGGGGTACTATGGCTACACCTTC.

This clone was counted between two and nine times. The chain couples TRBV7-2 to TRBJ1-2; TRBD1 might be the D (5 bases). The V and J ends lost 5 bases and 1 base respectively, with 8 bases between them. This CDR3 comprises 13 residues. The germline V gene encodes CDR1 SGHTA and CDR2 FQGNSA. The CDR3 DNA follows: TGTGCCAGCAGCCCAGACAGTAACTATGGCTACACCTTC. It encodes CASSPDSNYGYTF.

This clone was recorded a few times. The CDR3 DNA reads TGTGCCAGCAGCGTAGCGTCGGGACAGAACTACAATGAGCAGTTCTTC. It specifies CASSVASGQNYNEQFF. The chain employs TRBV9 and TRBJ2-1; 7 nucleotides line up with TRBD1. J was trimmed by 3 bases and V by 0 bases; bases with no gene match: 6. Germline V gene data show CDR1 as SGDLS and CDR2 as YYNGEE. The CDR3 has 16 residues.

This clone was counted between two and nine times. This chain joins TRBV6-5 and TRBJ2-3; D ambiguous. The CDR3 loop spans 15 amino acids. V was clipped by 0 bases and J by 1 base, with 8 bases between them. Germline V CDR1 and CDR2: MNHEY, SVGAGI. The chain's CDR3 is CASSYSMRGTDTQYF. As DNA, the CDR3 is TGTGCCAGCAGTTACTCGATGAGAGGCACAGATACGCAGTATTTT.

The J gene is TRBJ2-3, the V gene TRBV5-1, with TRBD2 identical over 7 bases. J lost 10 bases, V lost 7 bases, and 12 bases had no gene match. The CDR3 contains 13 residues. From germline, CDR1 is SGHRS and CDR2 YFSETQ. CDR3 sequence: CASSARGVESQYF. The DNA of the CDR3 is TGCGCCAGCTCTGCCCGGGGGGTTGAATCGCAGTATTTT.

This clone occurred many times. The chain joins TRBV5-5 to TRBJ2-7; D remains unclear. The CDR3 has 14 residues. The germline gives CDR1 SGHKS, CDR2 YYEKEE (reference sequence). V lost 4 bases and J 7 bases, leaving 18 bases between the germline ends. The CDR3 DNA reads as TGTGCCAGCAGCCCACCCGTGCGATTGAGAGAGCAGTACTTC. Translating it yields CASSPPVRLREQYF.

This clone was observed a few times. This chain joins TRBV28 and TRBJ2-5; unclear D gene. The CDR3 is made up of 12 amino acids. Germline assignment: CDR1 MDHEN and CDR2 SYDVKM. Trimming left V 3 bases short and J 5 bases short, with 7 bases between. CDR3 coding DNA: TGTGCCAGCAGTTTTGTCTTGGAGACCCAGTACTTC. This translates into CASSFVLETQYF.

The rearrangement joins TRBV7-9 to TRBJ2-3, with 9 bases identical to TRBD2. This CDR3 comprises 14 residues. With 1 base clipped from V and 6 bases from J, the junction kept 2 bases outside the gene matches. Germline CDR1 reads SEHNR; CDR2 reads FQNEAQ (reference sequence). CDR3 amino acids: CASSLVAGADTQYF. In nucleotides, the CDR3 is TGTGCCAGCAGCTTAGTAGCGGGGGCCGATACGCAGTATTTT.